The entry below gives a single T cell receptor beta chain sequence along with its context. Its antigen is undetermined. The sample belongs to a study of OX40 agonist ivuxolimab in advanced cancers. For the study at large: The study gave patients intravenous ivuxolimab at 0.01 to 10 mg/kg every 2 weeks. Earlier anti-PD-1, anti-PD-L1 or anti-CTLA-4 therapy was permitted; 30% to 50% had received some.

General observations from the study: There was clonal expansion of CD4+ and CD8+ blood T cells by week 6 at 0.1 to 3.0 mg/kg.

The germline CDR1 and CDR2 sequences are LNHDA and SQIVND (reference sequence). Trimming pared 6 bases from V and 1 base from J, leaving 12 bases between. CDR3 length: 14 residues. Using immunoSEQ multiplex PCR, the repertoire was profiled, and TCRdb retains in-frame clones only, with some absent. The repertoire consists of 30,000 to 40,000 clones, with roughly 81% occurring once and the leading ten covering around a fifth. The chain carries TRBV19 and TRBJ1-1; no clear D gene. The TCR comes from an adult with an advanced solid tumor such as melanoma, head and neck, liver or kidney cancer. This specimen was CD4+ or CD8+ T cells sorted from blood, taken in a trial of the OX40 agonist ivuxolimab. In DNA, the CDR3 is TGTGCCAGTAGGGACGGCCCACGGAACACTGAAGCTTTCTTT. Protein sequence: CASRDGPRNTEAFF.